Each of the 24 T cell receptor beta chains below was sequenced from the same sample in a study of T cell changes during pregnancy in multiple sclerosis (dated by TCRdb to the late 2010s). Libraries were made using the immunoSEQ multiplex PCR assay. The source is immuneACCESS, and TCRdb retained only in-frame sequences with V and J called. Part of the clones is not carried over; for the studies checked, unresolved V genes explain less than half of this, and the remainder is unexplained. The sample table shows about 79,000 clones, and approximately 90% are seen once. The leading ten clones occupy less than 0.6% of the sample. The sample consisted of CD4+ T cells from peripheral blood mononuclear cells, taken in the second trimester of pregnancy. The receptors originated from a female donor with multiple sclerosis, enrolled in a pregnancy study.

The V and J genes are TRBV30 and TRBJ1-3; D is perhaps TRBD1 (5 bases). With 0 bases removed from V and 4 bases from J, the gap between germline ends came to 7 bases. Germline CDR1 is GTSNPN and CDR2 is SVGIG (reference sequence). The CDR3 length is 13 residues. CDR3 amino acids: CAWSVGGGNTIYF. The CDR3 nucleotides read TGTGCCTGGAGTGTTGGGGGGGGAAACACCATATATTTT. Variable domain in full (rest from reference TRBV30 and TRBJ1-3): SQTIHQWPATLVQPVGSPLSLECTVEGTSNPNLYWYRQAAGRGLQLLFYSVGIGQISSEVPQNLSASRPQDRQFILSSKKLLLSDSGFYLCAWSVGGGNTIYFGEGSWLTVV.

The V and J genes are TRBV18 and TRBJ1-4; 10 nucleotides match TRBD1. In germline, CDR1 is KGHSH, CDR2 LQKENI. V lost 6 bases to trimming and J lost 8 bases; unmatched junction nucleotides: 3. This CDR3 spans 13 amino acids. The CDR3 sequence is CASSRDRGEKLFF. The CDR3 nucleotides are TGTGCCAGCTCCAGGGACAGGGGAGAAAAACTGTTTTTT.

This chain joins TRBV5-4 and TRBJ1-5; the D gene is possibly TRBD1 (6 bases). The CDR3 sequence is 14 residues long. V lost 0 bases and J lost 9, with 13 bases in between. From germline, CDR1 is SGHNT and CDR2 YYREEE (reference sequence). The CDR3 DNA reads as TGTGCCAGCAGCTTGGACAGGGACGTGGGGCCCCAGCATTTT. The encoded protein is CASSLDRDVGPQHF.

The genes are TRBV5-1 and TRBJ1-1; 8 positions match TRBD1. V shed 4 bases and J 4 bases; nucleotides not matched to a gene: 6. CDR3 size: 14 residues. CDR1 is SGHRS, CDR2 YFSETQ, per germline. CDR3 protein: CASSAGQAGTEAFF. DNA of the CDR3: TGCGCCAGCAGCGCGGGACAGGCGGGCACTGAAGCTTTCTTT.

CDR3 coding DNA: TGTGCCAGCAGCCCTGTCCAGGGTGGGCTAGCGGGCACCGGGGAGCTGTTTTTT. Its protein product is CASSPVQGGLAGTGELFF. J is TRBJ2-2 and V is TRBV4-2; TRBD2 matches 8 bases. Germline CDR1 is LGHNA and CDR2 is YNFKEQ. The CDR3 has 18 amino acids. V was pared by 4 bases and J by 4 bases, with 14 bases of the junction left unmatched.

The genes are TRBV9 and TRBJ2-3, with TRBD2 matching 9 bases. V lost 3 bases to trimming and J lost 6 bases; unmatched junction nucleotides: 2. CDR1 is SGDLS, CDR2 YYNGEE, per germline. CDR3 size: 13 residues. CDR3 sequence (DNA): TGTGCCAGCAGCGGGACTAGCGTTGATACGCAGTATTTT. Residues: CASSGTSVDTQYF. The whole variable domain, remainder taken from reference TRBV9 and TRBJ2-3, is DSGVTQTPKHLITATGQRVTLRCSPRSGDLSVYWYQQSLDQGLQFLIQYYNGEERAKGNILERFSAQQFPDLHSELNLSSLELGDSALYFCASSGTSVDTQYFGPGTRLTVL.

The V and J genes are TRBV5-1 and TRBJ2-1; TRBD2 matches at 8 bases. J lost 4 bases, V lost 4 bases, and 7 bases had no gene match. CDR1 and CDR2 from the germline V gene are SGHRS and YFSETQ. The CDR3 extends over 15 amino acids. CDR3 sequence: CASSVAGPIYNEQFF. The CDR3 nucleotides read TGCGCCAGCAGCGTAGCGGGACCCATTTACAATGAGCAGTTCTTC.

V and J are TRBV9 and TRBJ2-7, with D uncertain. V lost 0 bases and J 0 bases, leaving 7 bases between the germline ends. The CDR3 is made up of 14 amino acids. The germline gives CDR1 SGDLS, CDR2 YYNGEE. The CDR3 reads CASSVVGSSYEQYF. Written as DNA, the CDR3 is TGTGCCAGCAGCGTAGTTGGCAGCTCCTACGAGCAGTACTTC.

The V gene is TRBV28, the J gene TRBJ1-1; perhaps TRBD1 as D (6 bases). CDR3 size: 16 residues. The V gene lost 7 bases and the J gene lost 8 bases, with 26 bases spanning the gap. The germline V gene has CDR1 MDHEN and CDR2 SYDVKM. This CDR3 is CASTTQGLGYRSEAFF. DNA of the CDR3: TGTGCCAGCACTACCCAGGGGCTTGGTTACAGGTCCGAAGCTTTCTTT.

This clone has only one observation. V usage is TRBV2 and J usage is TRBJ1-1; D is possibly TRBD1 (6 bases). The CDR3 is 14 residues long. Germline V CDR1 and CDR2: SNHLY, FYNNEI. Trimming left V 6 bases short and J 6 bases short, with 17 bases between. CDR3 coding DNA: TGTGCCAGCAGAATCCCCCAGGGGTGGGCTGAAGCTTTCTTT. As protein: CASRIPQGWAEAFF.

V usage is TRBV7-9 and J usage is TRBJ2-3, with 11 bases identical to TRBD2. The germline gives CDR1 SEHNR, CDR2 FQNEAQ (reference sequence). V dropped 4 bases and J dropped 6; count of bases not matched to a gene: 15. CDR3 size: 18 residues. The CDR3 nucleotides read TGTGCCAGCAGCTCCGGGGTACTAGCGGGAGAACAGTACGATACGCAGTATTTT. Its protein product is CASSSGVLAGEQYDTQYF.

In DNA, the CDR3 is TGTGCCAGCAGCTTTCCTCCGGGACAGGGAAACTATGGCTACACCTTC. Its translation: CASSFPPGQGNYGYTF. The V gene is TRBV7-2, the J gene TRBJ1-2; 9 bases agree with TRBD1. Germline V gene lookup returns CDR1 SGHTA and CDR2 FQGNSA. This CDR3 contains 16 residues. V lost 3 bases and J lost 2; bases outside the gene matches: 7. The entire variable domain, with the rest obtained from reference TRBV7-2 and TRBJ1-2, is as follows: GAGVSQSPSNKVTEKGKDVELRCDPISGHTALYWYRQSLGQGLEFLIYFQGNSAPDKSGLPSDRFSAERTGGSVSTLTIQRTQQEDSAVYLCASSFPPGQGNYGYTFGSGTRLTVV.

The V gene is TRBV28, the J gene TRBJ1-2; D unresolved. V lost 4 bases to trimming and J lost 2 bases, with 5 bases between them. The CDR3 totals 12 residues. CDR1 and CDR2 from the germline V gene are MDHEN and SYDVKM. The CDR3 sequence: CASSSSNYGYTF. The CDR3 DNA reads TGTGCCAGCAGTTCTTCCAACTATGGCTACACCTTC.

The rearrangement uses TRBV5-1 and TRBJ2-5; a possible D gene is TRBD1 (5 bases). This CDR3 has 12 amino acids. Germline CDR1 SGHRS, CDR2 YFSETQ. V shed 4 bases and J shed 5 bases, with 9 bases lying between them. The CDR3 DNA is TGCGCCAGCAGCGGGAAGGGGGAGACCCAGTACTTC. Translation gives CASSGKGETQYF.

This clone was detected only once. The V gene is TRBV29-1, the J gene TRBJ2-7; 7 positions agree with TRBD1. Per germline, CDR1 SQVTM and CDR2 ANQGSEA. This CDR3 region has 12 residues. J gave up 3 bases and V 8 bases, and 7 bases lay outside the gene matches. CDR3 nucleotide sequence: TGCAGCTTGACAGGGAGCTTCTACGAGCAGTACTTC. It is translated as CSLTGSFYEQYF.

The chain joins TRBV29-1 to TRBJ2-6, with D hard to call. The CDR3 is 12 amino acids. Germline CDR1 and CDR2: SQVTM and ANQGSEA. V shed 3 bases and J shed 4 bases, with 4 bases lying between them. This chain's CDR3 is CSVDLGANVLTF. CDR3 nucleotide sequence: TGCAGCGTTGATCTGGGGGCCAACGTCCTGACTTTC.

The genes are TRBV6-1 and TRBJ2-7, with D possibly TRBD1 on 5 matching bases. Germline V gene lookup returns CDR1 MNHNS and CDR2 SASEGT. CDR3 length: 14 residues. V gave up 2 bases and J gave up 3 bases, with 11 bases separating them. The CDR3 is CASSEMGPLYEQYF. The CDR3 DNA sequence: TGTGCCAGCAGTGAAATGGGGCCCCTCTACGAGCAGTACTTC.

The chain couples TRBV4-2 to TRBJ2-3; 10 nucleotides match TRBD2. This CDR3 has 16 amino acids. V lost 6 bases and J lost 0; bases outside the gene matches: 6. Germline CDR1 reads LGHNA; CDR2 reads YNFKEQ. The CDR3 sequence is CASRVAGGFSTDTQYF. Written as DNA, the CDR3 is TGTGCCAGCAGGGTAGCGGGGGGTTTTAGCACAGATACGCAGTATTTT.

The chain combines TRBV15 with TRBJ1-1; TRBD1 is a possible D gene (5 bases). The germline V gene encodes CDR1 LNHNV and CDR2 YYDKDF (reference sequence). V shed 1 base and J shed 2 bases, with 11 bases lying between them. The CDR3 runs to 15 residues. The CDR3 region has the DNA TGTGCCACCAGCAGAGGCGGGGCGGACAACACTGAAGCTTTCTTT. The encoded protein is CATSRGGADNTEAFF.

The chain combines TRBV7-2 with TRBJ1-1; D may be TRBD1 (5 bases). CDR1 is SGHTA and CDR2 is FQGNSA in the germline V gene. The CDR3 is 17 residues long. The ends were cut back, 5 bases at V and 1 base at J, with 20 bases in the middle. CDR3 nucleotide sequence: TGTGCCAGCAGCACATCCGGGACTCAAGTAAGGAACACTGAAGCTTTCTTT. This translates into CASSTSGTQVRNTEAFF.

The chain recombines TRBV2 with TRBJ1-4; 9 bases match TRBD1. The CDR3 has 11 amino acids. Germline CDR1 SNHLY, CDR2 FYNNEI. J gave up 16 bases and V 4 bases, and 4 bases lay outside the gene matches. The CDR3 DNA follows: TGTGCCAGCAGTGGGGACAGGGTGCGGTTTTTT. The encoded protein is CASSGDRVRFF.

The chain recombines TRBV11-2 with TRBJ1-6; 12 bases agree with TRBD1. The length of the CDR3 is 15 residues. CDR1 and CDR2 (germline): SGHAT, FQNNGV. V gave up 4 bases and J gave up 9 bases; unmatched junction bases: 4. In DNA form, the CDR3 reads TGTGCCAGCAGCTCTCGGGACAGGGGGCTTTCACCCCTCCACTTT. Translating it yields CASSSRDRGLSPLHF.

There are a few counts of this clone. V and J are TRBV6-1 and TRBJ1-1; possibly TRBD1 for D (6 bases). Germline assignment: CDR1 MNHNS and CDR2 SASEGT. V was pared by 6 bases and J by 0 bases, with 11 bases between. The CDR3 spans 14 residues. The CDR3 DNA is TGTGCCAGCAGAGTCCGACAGGTGAACACTGAAGCTTTCTTT. It is translated as CASRVRQVNTEAFF.

V usage is TRBV10-2 and J usage is TRBJ1-4; no definite D call. Germline-derived CDR1 and CDR2 are WSHSY and SAAADI. The V end lost 6 bases, the J end lost 5 bases, and 13 bases lay between the germline ends. The CDR3 has 14 amino acids. CDR3 loop: CASRQVSGNEKLFF. In DNA form, the CDR3 reads TGCGCCAGCAGGCAGGTTTCGGGAAATGAAAAACTGTTTTTT.